Listed below are T cell receptor beta chains from one sample, sequenced in a study of blood T cell repertoires in COVID-19. Libraries were prepared by immunoSEQ multiplex PCR; TCRdb keeps only in-frame clonotypes and omits some of them. The repertoire holds about 75,000 clones, approximately 88% seen once, with approximately 46% in the top ten. Sequenced: peripheral blood. The receptors were sampled from a human donor in a cohort sampled during active COVID-19. The CDR3 runs from the conserved cysteine through the conserved F or W. Each record gives: D gene, CDR3 length, clone size, J gene, V gene, CDR3 protein, CDR3 DNA. D genes are given only for firm matches. Only some rows state a clone size, as once, few, many or a class for expanded clones.

d_call: NA
cdr3_length: 15
clone_size: NA
j_call: TRBJ1-1
v_call: TRBV4-3
cdr3_aa: CASSQDWGLSTEAFF
cdr3_nt: TGCGCCAGCAGCCAAGATTGGGGGCTGAGCACTGAAGCTTTCTTT

d_call: TRBD2
cdr3_length: 15
clone_size: NA
j_call: TRBJ2-7
v_call: TRBV7-9
cdr3_aa: CASSEGLAGHWEQYF
cdr3_nt: TGTGCCAGCAGCGAAGGACTAGCGGGACATTGGGAGCAGTACTTC

d_call: TRBD2
cdr3_length: 14
clone_size: NA
j_call: TRBJ2-7
v_call: TRBV5-1
cdr3_aa: CASSFGTSGYEQYF
cdr3_nt: TGCGCCAGCAGCTTTGGGACTAGCGGCTACGAGCAGTACTTC

d_call: TRBD1
cdr3_length: 15
clone_size: few
j_call: TRBJ2-3
v_call: TRBV6-5
cdr3_aa: CASNAGTGDTDTQYF
cdr3_nt: TGTGCCAGCAATGCCGGGACAGGGGACACAGATACGCAGTATTTT

d_call: TRBD2
cdr3_length: 16
clone_size: once
j_call: TRBJ2-5
v_call: TRBV4-2
cdr3_aa: CASSTEGGGGQETQYF
cdr3_nt: TGTGCCAGCAGCACCGAAGGCGGGGGAGGCCAAGAGACCCAGTACTTC

d_call: NA
cdr3_length: 16
clone_size: NA
j_call: TRBJ1-5
v_call: TRBV6-2/TRBV6-3
cdr3_aa: CASSPEGPRDYQPQHF
cdr3_nt: TGTGCCAGCAGCCCCGAGGGACCGAGGGACTATCAGCCCCAGCATTTT

d_call: NA
cdr3_length: 15
clone_size: NA
j_call: TRBJ1-5
v_call: TRBV9
cdr3_aa: CASSVDPRDSGPQHF
cdr3_nt: TGTGCCAGCAGCGTAGACCCCAGGGACTCAGGGCCCCAGCATTTT

d_call: TRBD1
cdr3_length: 14
clone_size: NA
j_call: TRBJ2-7
v_call: TRBV7-9
cdr3_aa: CASSVTGGEFLPSF
cdr3_nt: TGTGCCAGCAGCGTGACAGGGGGCGAGTTCTTACCTTCCTTC

d_call: TRBD2
cdr3_length: 17
clone_size: NA
j_call: TRBJ2-3
v_call: TRBV4-3
cdr3_aa: CASSQDGASGGARTQYF
cdr3_nt: TGCGCCAGCAGCCAAGATGGGGCTAGCGGGGGGGCCCGGACGCAGTATTTT

d_call: NA
cdr3_length: 14
clone_size: NA
j_call: TRBJ2-3
v_call: TRBV20-1
cdr3_aa: CSASERAFEDTQYF
cdr3_nt: TGCAGTGCTAGTGAGAGGGCCTTCGAGGATACGCAGTATTTT

d_call: TRBD2
cdr3_length: 16
clone_size: NA
j_call: TRBJ2-1
v_call: TRBV7-2
cdr3_aa: CASSAPGTSVNNEQFF
cdr3_nt: TGTGCCAGCAGCGCCCCCGGGACTAGCGTGAACAATGAGCAGTTCTTC

d_call: NA
cdr3_length: 13
clone_size: NA
j_call: TRBJ1-2
v_call: TRBV10-1
cdr3_aa: CASSDGLCYGYTF
cdr3_nt: TGCGCCAGCAGTGACGGTTTATGCTATGGCTACACCTTC

d_call: NA
cdr3_length: 12
clone_size: NA
j_call: TRBJ2-5
v_call: TRBV18
cdr3_aa: CASSPQVETQYF
cdr3_nt: TGTGCCAGCTCACCTCAGGTGGAGACCCAGTACTTC

d_call: TRBD1
cdr3_length: 13
clone_size: NA
j_call: TRBJ2-7
v_call: TRBV2
cdr3_aa: CASTQGQVTRQYF
cdr3_nt: TGTGCCAGCACCCAGGGACAGGTAACGCGGCAGTACTTC

d_call: NA
cdr3_length: 13
clone_size: NA
j_call: TRBJ1-1
v_call: TRBV27
cdr3_aa: CASSSKHVTEAFF
cdr3_nt: TGTGCCAGCAGTTCCAAACACGTCACTGAAGCTTTCTTT

d_call: NA
cdr3_length: 13
clone_size: NA
j_call: TRBJ2-2
v_call: TRBV7-2
cdr3_aa: CASSTREPGELFF
cdr3_nt: TGTGCCAGCAGCACTCGGGAGCCCGGGGAGCTGTTTTTT

d_call: NA
cdr3_length: 14
clone_size: NA
j_call: TRBJ2-1
v_call: TRBV7-2
cdr3_aa: CASSLMRGGQPPFF
cdr3_nt: TGTGCCAGCAGCTTGATGAGAGGGGGTCAGCCCCCGTTCTTC

d_call: NA
cdr3_length: 15
clone_size: NA
j_call: TRBJ1-6
v_call: TRBV30
cdr3_aa: CAWSDSNSYNSPLHF
cdr3_nt: TGTGCCTGGAGTGACTCCAACTCCTATAATTCACCCCTCCACTTT

d_call: NA
cdr3_length: 13
clone_size: NA
j_call: TRBJ1-5
v_call: TRBV10-3
cdr3_aa: CAISESIDQPQHF
cdr3_nt: TGTGCCATCAGTGAGTCGATAGATCAGCCCCAGCATTTT

d_call: NA
cdr3_length: 13
clone_size: NA
j_call: TRBJ2-7
v_call: TRBV28
cdr3_aa: CASRDTIADEQYF
cdr3_nt: TGTGCCAGCAGAGACACCATAGCGGACGAGCAGTACTTC

d_call: NA
cdr3_length: 16
clone_size: NA
j_call: TRBJ2-3
v_call: TRBV3-1/TRBV3-2
cdr3_aa: CASSQDLGASTDTQYF
cdr3_nt: TGTGCCAGCAGCCAAGATCTGGGGGCAAGCACAGATACGCAGTATTTT

d_call: NA
cdr3_length: 13
clone_size: NA
j_call: TRBJ1-1
v_call: TRBV5-1
cdr3_aa: CASRSTGKSEAFF
cdr3_nt: TGCGCCAGCAGGAGCACAGGGAAGTCTGAAGCTTTCTTT

d_call: NA
cdr3_length: 15
clone_size: NA
j_call: TRBJ2-7
v_call: TRBV5-1
cdr3_aa: CASSLAPGTAYEQYF
cdr3_nt: TGCGCCAGCAGCTTGGCCCCGGGAACGGCCTACGAGCAGTACTTC

d_call: TRBD2
cdr3_length: 15
clone_size: NA
j_call: TRBJ2-3
v_call: TRBV7-7
cdr3_aa: CASSLGTSGGDTQYF
cdr3_nt: TGTGCTAGCAGCTTAGGGACTAGCGGAGGAGATACGCAGTATTTT

d_call: TRBD2
cdr3_length: 16
clone_size: NA
j_call: TRBJ2-1
v_call: TRBV5-4
cdr3_aa: CASSTGTSGREGEQFF
cdr3_nt: TGTGCCAGCAGCACCGGGACTAGCGGGAGGGAGGGGGAGCAGTTCTTC

d_call: NA
cdr3_length: 13
clone_size: NA
j_call: TRBJ2-3
v_call: TRBV6-5
cdr3_aa: CASSRTGSDTQYF
cdr3_nt: TGTGCCAGCAGCCGAACCGGGTCAGATACGCAGTATTTT

d_call: NA
cdr3_length: 12
clone_size: NA
j_call: TRBJ2-7
v_call: TRBV3-1/TRBV3-2
cdr3_aa: CASSHGGYEQYF
cdr3_nt: TGTGCCAGCAGCCACGGGGGCTACGAGCAGTACTTC

d_call: TRBD2
cdr3_length: 18
clone_size: few
j_call: TRBJ2-1
v_call: TRBV4-1
cdr3_aa: CASSHPKGGSPSYNEQFF
cdr3_nt: TGCGCCAGCAGCCATCCTAAGGGCGGGAGCCCCTCCTACAATGAGCAGTTCTTC

d_call: NA
cdr3_length: 12
clone_size: few
j_call: TRBJ1-2
v_call: TRBV3-1/TRBV3-2
cdr3_aa: CASTSPGDGYTF
cdr3_nt: TGTGCCAGCACCTCTCCAGGGGATGGCTACACCTTC

d_call: NA
cdr3_length: 13
clone_size: once
j_call: TRBJ1-2
v_call: TRBV29-1
cdr3_aa: CSVGWQGSDGYTF
cdr3_nt: TGCAGCGTTGGGTGGCAGGGGTCGGATGGCTACACCTTC

d_call: NA
cdr3_length: 17
clone_size: once
j_call: TRBJ2-7
v_call: TRBV7-2
cdr3_aa: CASSSKPLGGPGLAQYF
cdr3_nt: TGTGCCAGCAGCTCGAAGCCCCTCGGGGGGCCCGGGTTAGCGCAGTACTTC

d_call: TRBD2
cdr3_length: 16
clone_size: NA
j_call: TRBJ2-4
v_call: TRBV3-1/TRBV3-2
cdr3_aa: CASSQGTSGAKNIQYF
cdr3_nt: TGTGCCAGCAGCCAAGGGACTAGCGGAGCCAAAAACATTCAGTACTTC

d_call: TRBD2
cdr3_length: 17
clone_size: NA
j_call: TRBJ2-7
v_call: TRBV7-9
cdr3_aa: CASSLASPGTSAYEQYF
cdr3_nt: TGTGCCAGCAGCTTAGCAAGCCCAGGGACTAGCGCGTACGAGCAGTACTTC

d_call: TRBD1
cdr3_length: 16
clone_size: NA
j_call: TRBJ2-2
v_call: TRBV5-4
cdr3_aa: CASSYRDRGPTGELFF
cdr3_nt: TGTGCCAGCAGCTACCGGGACAGGGGGCCCACCGGGGAGCTGTTTTTT

d_call: NA
cdr3_length: 16
clone_size: NA
j_call: TRBJ2-1
v_call: TRBV19
cdr3_aa: CASSIVVREPYNEQFF
cdr3_nt: TGTGCCAGTAGTATCGTGGTCCGGGAGCCTTACAATGAGCAGTTCTTC

d_call: NA
cdr3_length: 15
clone_size: NA
j_call: TRBJ1-5
v_call: TRBV18
cdr3_aa: CASSLFQDRDQPQHF
cdr3_nt: TGTGCCAGCTCACTTTTTCAGGACAGAGATCAGCCCCAGCATTTT

d_call: TRBD2
cdr3_length: 15
clone_size: NA
j_call: TRBJ2-1
v_call: TRBV2
cdr3_aa: CASSKTSGGAVEQFF
cdr3_nt: TGTGCCAGCAGCAAGACTAGCGGGGGGGCCGTTGAGCAGTTCTTC

d_call: NA
cdr3_length: 14
clone_size: NA
j_call: TRBJ1-2
v_call: TRBV19
cdr3_aa: CASSIVSGVGGYTF
cdr3_nt: TGTGCCAGTAGTATAGTAAGCGGGGTAGGGGGCTACACCTTC

d_call: TRBD1
cdr3_length: 15
clone_size: NA
j_call: TRBJ1-3
v_call: TRBV6-6
cdr3_aa: CASSPGQSSGNTIYF
cdr3_nt: TGTGCCAGCAGTCCGGGACAGAGCTCTGGAAACACCATATATTTT

d_call: TRBD2
cdr3_length: 15
clone_size: once
j_call: TRBJ2-1
v_call: TRBV18
cdr3_aa: CASSSGLAPYNEQFF
cdr3_nt: TGTGCCAGCTCATCAGGACTAGCGCCTTACAATGAGCAGTTCTTC

d_call: NA
cdr3_length: 15
clone_size: NA
j_call: TRBJ1-5
v_call: TRBV6-5
cdr3_aa: CASSPSGLGNQPQHF
cdr3_nt: TGTGCCAGCAGTCCATCGGGACTGGGCAATCAGCCCCAGCATTTT

d_call: TRBD2
cdr3_length: 16
clone_size: NA
j_call: TRBJ2-3
v_call: TRBV5-4
cdr3_aa: CASSLRLAGATDTQYF
cdr3_nt: TGTGCCAGCAGCTTGAGGTTAGCGGGAGCCACAGATACGCAGTATTTT

d_call: NA
cdr3_length: 14
clone_size: NA
j_call: TRBJ2-7
v_call: TRBV18
cdr3_aa: CASSPPVDSGEQYF
cdr3_nt: TGTGCCAGCTCACCCCCGGTTGATAGCGGCGAGCAGTACTTC

d_call: NA
cdr3_length: 13
clone_size: NA
j_call: TRBJ2-3
v_call: TRBV27
cdr3_aa: CASSDSDTDTQYF
cdr3_nt: TGTGCCAGCAGTGATAGTGACACAGATACGCAGTATTTT

d_call: NA
cdr3_length: 13
clone_size: NA
j_call: TRBJ1-4
v_call: TRBV10-3
cdr3_aa: CATTVNSGEKLFF
cdr3_nt: TGTGCCACCACAGTCAATTCGGGAGAAAAACTGTTTTTT

d_call: TRBD2
cdr3_length: 16
clone_size: NA
j_call: TRBJ2-5
v_call: TRBV6-1
cdr3_aa: CASSDPTSGGAKTQYF
cdr3_nt: TGTGCCAGCAGTGACCCTACTAGCGGGGGGGCCAAGACCCAGTACTTC

d_call: TRBD2
cdr3_length: 15
clone_size: NA
j_call: TRBJ2-1
v_call: TRBV6-1
cdr3_aa: CASSEDVTSVSEQFF
cdr3_nt: TGTGCCAGCAGTGAAGATGTGACTAGCGTTTCTGAGCAGTTCTTC

d_call: TRBD2
cdr3_length: 19
clone_size: NA
j_call: TRBJ2-2
v_call: TRBV4-3
cdr3_aa: CASSQGTSGRGIGTGELFF
cdr3_nt: TGCGCCAGCAGCCAGGGGACTAGCGGGAGAGGTATCGGGACCGGGGAGCTGTTTTTT

d_call: TRBD2
cdr3_length: 15
clone_size: NA
j_call: TRBJ2-1
v_call: TRBV5-1
cdr3_aa: CASSLAAGGKNEQFF
cdr3_nt: TGCGCCAGCAGCTTGGCTGCGGGGGGGAAAAATGAGCAGTTCTTC

d_call: NA
cdr3_length: 13
clone_size: NA
j_call: TRBJ1-2
v_call: TRBV18
cdr3_aa: CASSPSEDYGYTF
cdr3_nt: TGTGCCAGCTCACCCTCTGAGGACTATGGCTACACCTTC

d_call: TRBD2
cdr3_length: 17
clone_size: NA
j_call: TRBJ2-1
v_call: TRBV14
cdr3_aa: CASSQEKTSGTRDEQFF
cdr3_nt: TGTGCCAGCAGCCAAGAGAAGACTAGCGGTACTAGGGATGAGCAGTTCTTC

d_call: TRBD1
cdr3_length: 15
clone_size: NA
j_call: TRBJ1-1
v_call: TRBV19
cdr3_aa: CASSTDRGLNTEAFF
cdr3_nt: TGTGCCAGTAGTACCGACAGGGGACTCAACACTGAAGCTTTCTTT

d_call: NA
cdr3_length: 13
clone_size: NA
j_call: TRBJ1-1
v_call: TRBV4-1
cdr3_aa: CASSLQRDTEAFF
cdr3_nt: TGCGCCAGCAGCCTGCAGCGGGACACTGAAGCTTTCTTT